The entry below gives a single TCR beta chain sequence along with its context. The authors' processing: Amplified reference gene primers provided the basis for estimating nucleated cell counts. Only in-frame clones appear in the TCRdb table, and some are missing; sequencing was by immunoSEQ multiplex PCR. D and trimming were read from the DNA, whereas the V and J calls and clone size are those reported in that table. The table records about 210,000 clones, under 90% of them present only once. The sample is drawn from a study of blood T cell repertoires in COVID-19. Study background: Sites in the United States, Italy and Spain provided acute and convalescent COVID-19 samples.

The sample consisted of PBMCs or T cells enriched from blood (not recorded which). The TCR comes from a woman aged 50 to 60 with acute COVID-19.

For the CDR3, the DNA is TGCAGCGTTAATACGGTGGCGGGGTCCTACGAGCAGTACTTC. Translated, it gives CSVNTVAGSYEQYF. The chain carries TRBV29-1 and TRBJ2-7; D may be TRBD2 (6 bases). V was trimmed by 5 bases and J by 1 base, leaving 15 bases between them. Germline V CDR1 and CDR2: SQVTM, ANQGSEA. This CDR3 has 14 amino acids.